These 5 T cell receptor beta chains were sequenced from one sample in a study of PD-1 blockade in classical Hodgkin lymphoma. Documented time point: cycle 4 day 1 (C4D1), after 5 to 7 weeks of nivolumab. All the patients suffered relapse after autologous stem cell transplantation, and brentuximab vedotin exposure differed. TCRdb's table, derived via immunoSEQ multiplex PCR, lists solely in-frame clones and lacks some. The repertoire consists of 34,000 or so clones, with about 81% occurring once and the leading ten covering approximately 17%. The material sequenced was peripheral blood mononuclear cells (PBMCs), taken before the fourth cycle of nivolumab. Source of these receptors: a human donor with classical Hodgkin lymphoma.

CDR3 sequence reads: CASSFFSGSPGELFF. The CDR3 nucleotides read TGTGCCAGCAGCTTTTTTAGCGGGAGTCCCGGGGAGCTGTTTTTT. This chain joins TRBV7-2 and TRBJ2-2; 9 positions match TRBD2. V shed 3 bases, J shed 6 bases, and the junction held 5 bases outside the gene matches. The CDR3 has 15 amino acids. Germline loops: CDR1 SGHTA, CDR2 FQGNSA.

The chain employs TRBV7-9 and TRBJ2-7; possibly TRBD2 for D (6 bases). Germline V gives CDR1 SEHNR, CDR2 FQNEAQ (reference sequence). The V end was cut by 2 bases, the J end by 3 bases, with 11 bases between. This CDR3 region has 14 residues. The CDR3: CASSLNAGYYEQYF. The CDR3 DNA reads as TGTGCCAGCAGCTTAAACGCGGGGTACTACGAGCAGTACTTC.

The CDR3 here is CSAGQGIYGYTF. The CDR3 DNA reads TGCAGCGCCGGACAGGGGATCTATGGCTACACCTTC. The chain has TRBV29-1 and TRBJ1-2; TRBD1 matches at 9 bases. Losses at the gene ends were 7 bases for V and 4 bases for J; bases not matched to a gene: 4. Germline CDR1 reads SQVTM; CDR2 reads ANQGSEA. The CDR3 contains 12 residues.

The chain uses TRBV19 and TRBJ1-5, with unresolved D. Per germline, CDR1 LNHDA and CDR2 SQIVND (reference sequence). The V gene lost 3 bases and the J gene lost 4 bases, with 10 bases spanning the gap. This CDR3 region has 14 residues. DNA for the CDR3: TGTGCCAGTAGTATTGGTGCTAAGAATCAGCCCCAGCATTTT. Its translation is CASSIGAKNQPQHF.

The chain is built from TRBV25-1 and TRBJ2-1, with a possible D match to TRBD1 (6 bases). Germline V gene data show CDR1 as MGHDK and CDR2 as SYGVNS. The CDR3 runs 16 residues. Trimming removed 4 bases at V and 0 bases at J, with 13 bases between. DNA for the CDR3: TGTGCCAGCAGTGTCGTGGACAGCAGCTCCTACAATGAGCAGTTCTTC. This translates into CASSVVDSSSYNEQFF.